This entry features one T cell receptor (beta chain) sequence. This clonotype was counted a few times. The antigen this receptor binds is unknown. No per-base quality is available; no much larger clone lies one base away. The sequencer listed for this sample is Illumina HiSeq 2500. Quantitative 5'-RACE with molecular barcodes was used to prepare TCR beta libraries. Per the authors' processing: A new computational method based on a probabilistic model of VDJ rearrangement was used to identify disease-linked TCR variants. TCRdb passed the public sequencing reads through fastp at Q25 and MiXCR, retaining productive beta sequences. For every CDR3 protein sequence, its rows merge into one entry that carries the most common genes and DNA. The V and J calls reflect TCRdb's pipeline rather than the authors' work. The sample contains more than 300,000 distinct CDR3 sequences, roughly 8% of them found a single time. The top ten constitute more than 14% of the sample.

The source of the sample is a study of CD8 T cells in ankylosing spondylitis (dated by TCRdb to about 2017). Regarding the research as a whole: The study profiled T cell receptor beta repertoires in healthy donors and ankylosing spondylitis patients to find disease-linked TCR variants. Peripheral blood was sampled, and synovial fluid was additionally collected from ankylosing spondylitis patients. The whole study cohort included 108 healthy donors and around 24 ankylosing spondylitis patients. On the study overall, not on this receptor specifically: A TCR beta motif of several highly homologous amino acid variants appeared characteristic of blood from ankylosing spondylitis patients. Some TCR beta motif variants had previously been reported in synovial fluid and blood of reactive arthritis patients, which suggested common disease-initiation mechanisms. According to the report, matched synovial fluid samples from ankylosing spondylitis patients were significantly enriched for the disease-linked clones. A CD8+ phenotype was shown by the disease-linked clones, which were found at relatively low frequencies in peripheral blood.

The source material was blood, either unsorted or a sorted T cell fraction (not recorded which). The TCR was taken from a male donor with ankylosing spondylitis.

CDR3 reads: CASSPSGDSVKLFF. At the DNA level, the sequence is TGCGCCAGCAGCCCTTCAGGGGATTCGGTAAAACTGTTTTTT. The V gene is TRBV4-1 and the J gene is TRBJ1-4; a tentative D match to TRBD1 spans 6 bases. The junction carries 16 bases between V and J, which are trimmed by 4 bases and 10 bases respectively. The germline V gene specifies MGHRA as CDR1 and YSYEKL as CDR2. From its cysteine to its phenylalanine, the CDR3 spans 14 amino acids. Only CDR3 DNA is held: 42 bases, read in frame from base 1.